The subject of this entry is one T cell receptor beta chain. Its cognate antigen is unknown. Patients got ipilimumab 1 mg/kg beginning 14 to 28 days post-transplant. These data are taken from a study of ipilimumab plus nivolumab after autologous stem cell transplantation. Study-level background: Median doses per patient: about five ipilimumab, under ten nivolumab. Both relapsed and primary refractory DLBCL were included.

Some clones are missing from TCRdb's copy, which holds only in-frame ones; the method was immunoSEQ multiplex PCR. This sample has 84,000 or so clones, with under 85% found just once. Overall study findings and caveats: TCR repertoire, Treg phenotype and gut microbiota reportedly support more study of this approach.

Here the sequenced sample was PBMCs, taken in a trial of ipilimumab plus nivolumab as post-transplant consolidation. This receptor was taken from a male donor with diffuse large B-cell lymphoma.

The CDR3 spells CASSWDGQNTEAFF. CDR3 sequence (DNA): TGTGCCAGCAGCTGGGACGGACAGAACACTGAAGCTTTCTTT. The V call is TRBV2, the J call TRBJ1-1; TRBD1 might be the D (5 bases). Trimming stripped 6 bases from V and 1 base from J, with 12 bases between. The CDR3 contains 14 residues. Germline CDR1 SNHLY, CDR2 FYNNEI.